This TCR beta chain was sequenced in a study of long-term antiretroviral therapy in people with HIV. This clone appeared once. Germline CDR1 ENHRY, CDR2 SYGVKD. The CDR3 extends over 13 amino acids. The V and J ends lost 4 bases and 1 base respectively, with 7 bases between them. Sequencing relied on immunoSEQ assay v3.0, run at survey level. Profiling relied on immunoSEQ multiplex PCR, and the TCRdb table lists in-frame clones only, not all of them. Among around 9,500 clones listed, around 77% were seen once. No donor had fewer than one pre-ART PBMC sample or fewer than two post-ART PBMC samples. The chain carries TRBV10-3 and TRBJ1-1; no firm D call. Source: unsorted PBMCs, taken 0.4 years before starting antiretroviral therapy. The receptor's source is a man aged 30-40 years with HIV. The CDR3 here is CAISVERNTEAFF. CDR3 DNA sequence: TGTGCCATCAGTGTGGAGAGGAACACTGAAGCTTTCTTT.